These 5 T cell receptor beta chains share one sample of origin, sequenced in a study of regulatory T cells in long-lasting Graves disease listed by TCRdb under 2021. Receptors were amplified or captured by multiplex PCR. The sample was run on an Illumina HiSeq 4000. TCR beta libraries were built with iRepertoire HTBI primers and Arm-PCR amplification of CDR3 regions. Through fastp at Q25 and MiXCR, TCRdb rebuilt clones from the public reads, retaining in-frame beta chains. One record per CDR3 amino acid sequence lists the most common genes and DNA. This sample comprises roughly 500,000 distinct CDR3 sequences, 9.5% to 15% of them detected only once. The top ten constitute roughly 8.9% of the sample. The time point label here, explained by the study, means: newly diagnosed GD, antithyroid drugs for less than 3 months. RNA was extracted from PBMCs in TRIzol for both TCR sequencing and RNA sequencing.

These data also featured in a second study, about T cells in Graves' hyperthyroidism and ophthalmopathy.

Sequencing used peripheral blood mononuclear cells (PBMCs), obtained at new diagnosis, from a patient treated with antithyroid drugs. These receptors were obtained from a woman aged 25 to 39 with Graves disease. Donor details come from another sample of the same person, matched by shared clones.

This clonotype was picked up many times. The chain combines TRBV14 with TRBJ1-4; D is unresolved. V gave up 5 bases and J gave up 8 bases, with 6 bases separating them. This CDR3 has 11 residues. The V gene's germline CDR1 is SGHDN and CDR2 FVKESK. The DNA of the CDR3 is TGTGCCAGCAGCGCGAGCGAAAAACTGTTTTTT. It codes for CASSASEKLFF.

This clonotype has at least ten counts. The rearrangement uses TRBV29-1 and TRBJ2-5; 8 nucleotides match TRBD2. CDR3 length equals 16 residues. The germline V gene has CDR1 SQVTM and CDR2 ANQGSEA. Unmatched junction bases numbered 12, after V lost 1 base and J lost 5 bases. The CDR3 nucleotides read TGCAGCGTTGAAGGGCTTGGAGCGGGAGTGGAGGAGACCCAGTACTTC. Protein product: CSVEGLGAGVEETQYF.

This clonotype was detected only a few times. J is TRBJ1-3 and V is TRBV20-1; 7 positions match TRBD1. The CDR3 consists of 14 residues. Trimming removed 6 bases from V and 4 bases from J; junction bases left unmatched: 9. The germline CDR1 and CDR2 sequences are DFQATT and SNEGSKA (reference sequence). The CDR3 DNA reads TGCAGTGCATCTCCGGGACAGAGGGGAAACACCATATATTTT. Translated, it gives CSASPGQRGNTIYF.

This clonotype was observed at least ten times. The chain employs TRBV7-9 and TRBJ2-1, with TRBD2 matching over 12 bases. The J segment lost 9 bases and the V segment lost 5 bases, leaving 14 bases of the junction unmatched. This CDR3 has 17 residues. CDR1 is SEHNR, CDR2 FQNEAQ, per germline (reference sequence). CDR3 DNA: TGTGCCAGCAGCGCTACGCCTCCTAGCGGGAGGGCCTTTGAGCAGTTCTTC. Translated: CASSATPPSGRAFEQFF.

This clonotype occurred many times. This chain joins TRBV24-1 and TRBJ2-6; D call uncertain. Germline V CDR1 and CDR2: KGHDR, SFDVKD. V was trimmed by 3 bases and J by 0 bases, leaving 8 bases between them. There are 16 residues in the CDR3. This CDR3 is CATSDPGVSGANVLTF. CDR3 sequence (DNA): TGTGCCACCAGTGATCCCGGAGTCTCTGGGGCCAACGTCCTGACTTTC.